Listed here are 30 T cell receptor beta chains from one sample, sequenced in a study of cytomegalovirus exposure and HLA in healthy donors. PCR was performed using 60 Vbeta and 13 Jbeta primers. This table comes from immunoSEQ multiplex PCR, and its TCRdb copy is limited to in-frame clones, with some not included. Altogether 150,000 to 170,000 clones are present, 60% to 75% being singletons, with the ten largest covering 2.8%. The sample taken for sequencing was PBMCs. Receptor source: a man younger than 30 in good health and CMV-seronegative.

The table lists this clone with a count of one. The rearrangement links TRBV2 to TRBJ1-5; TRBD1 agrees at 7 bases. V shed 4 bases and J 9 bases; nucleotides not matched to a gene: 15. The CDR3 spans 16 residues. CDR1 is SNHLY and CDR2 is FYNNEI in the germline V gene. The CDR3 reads CASSARTGPGTGPQHF. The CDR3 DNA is TGTGCCAGCAGTGCCCGGACAGGACCAGGCACGGGGCCCCAGCATTTT.

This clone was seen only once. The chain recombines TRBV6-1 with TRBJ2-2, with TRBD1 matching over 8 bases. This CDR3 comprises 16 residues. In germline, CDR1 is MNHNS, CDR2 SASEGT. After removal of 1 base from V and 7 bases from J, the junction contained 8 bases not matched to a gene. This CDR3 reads CASSEGGRGRSGELFF. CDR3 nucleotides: TGTGCCAGCAGTGAAGGAGGCAGGGGGCGTAGCGGGGAGCTGTTTTTT.

CDR3 protein: CASSPQTGPVVGYTF. CDR3 coding DNA: TGTGCCAGTAGTCCTCAGACAGGGCCCGTCGTTGGCTACACCTTC. J is TRBJ1-2 and V is TRBV19; TRBD1 matches 7 bases. This CDR3 comprises 15 residues. V lost 5 bases to trimming and J lost 7 bases; unmatched junction nucleotides: 13. Germline CDR1 and CDR2: LNHDA and SQIVND (reference sequence).

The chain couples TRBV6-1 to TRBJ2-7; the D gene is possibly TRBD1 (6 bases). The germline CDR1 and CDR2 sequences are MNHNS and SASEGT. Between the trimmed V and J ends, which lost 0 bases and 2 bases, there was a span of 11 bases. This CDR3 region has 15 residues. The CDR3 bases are TGTGCCAGCAGTGAAGCAGACAGGATTCCCTACGAGCAGTACTTC. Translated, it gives CASSEADRIPYEQYF.

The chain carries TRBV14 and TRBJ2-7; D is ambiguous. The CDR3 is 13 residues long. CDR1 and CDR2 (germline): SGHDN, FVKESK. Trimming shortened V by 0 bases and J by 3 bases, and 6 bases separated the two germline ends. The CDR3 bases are TGTGCCAGCAGCCAAGATCTGGGCTACGAGCAGTACGTC. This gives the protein CASSQDLGYEQYV.

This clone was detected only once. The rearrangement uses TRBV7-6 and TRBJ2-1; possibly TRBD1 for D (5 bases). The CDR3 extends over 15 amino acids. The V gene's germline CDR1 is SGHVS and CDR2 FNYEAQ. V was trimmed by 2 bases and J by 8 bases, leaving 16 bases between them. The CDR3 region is CASSLFTGPSDEQFF. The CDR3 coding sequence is TGTGCCAGCAGCTTATTTACAGGCCCGTCGGATGAGCAGTTCTTC.

CDR3 in amino acids: CASSYRGTKNSPLHF. The CDR3 bases are TGTGCCAGCAGTTACAGGGGAACGAAGAATTCACCCCTCCACTTT. This chain uses TRBV6-5 with TRBJ1-6; D may be TRBD1 (5 bases). V lost 2 bases and J 7 bases, leaving 12 bases between the germline ends. The germline V gene encodes CDR1 MNHEY and CDR2 SVGAGI. This CDR3 has 15 amino acids.

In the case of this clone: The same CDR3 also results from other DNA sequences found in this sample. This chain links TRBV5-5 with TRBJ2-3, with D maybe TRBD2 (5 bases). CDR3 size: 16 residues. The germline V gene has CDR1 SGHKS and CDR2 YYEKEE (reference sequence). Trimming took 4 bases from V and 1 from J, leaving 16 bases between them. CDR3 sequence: CASSPIFFSGTDTQYF. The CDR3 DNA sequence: TGTGCCAGCAGCCCCATTTTTTTTAGCGGCACAGATACGCAGTATTTT.

CDR3: CSVRDRHGYTF. The CDR3 DNA follows: TGCAGCGTTAGAGACAGACATGGCTACACCTTC. The rearrangement links TRBV29-1 to TRBJ1-2, with TRBD1 as a possible D gene (5 bases). This CDR3 contains 11 residues. V was pared by 5 bases and J by 6 bases, with 10 bases between. Germline V gene data show CDR1 as SQVTM and CDR2 as ANQGSEA. Full variable domain (rest looked up from reference TRBV29-1 and TRBJ1-2): SAVISQKPSRDICQRGTSLTIQCQVDSQVTMMFWYRQQPGQSLTLIATANQGSEATYESGFVIDKFPISRPNLTFSTLTVSNMSPEDSSIYLCSVRDRHGYTFGSGTRLTVV.

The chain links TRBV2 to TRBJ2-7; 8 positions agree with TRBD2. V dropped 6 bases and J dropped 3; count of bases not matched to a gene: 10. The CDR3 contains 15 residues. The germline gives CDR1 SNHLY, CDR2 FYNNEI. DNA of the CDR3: TGTGCCAGCAGACCCACTAGCGGCCCTGGCTACGAGCAGTACTTC. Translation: CASRPTSGPGYEQYF.

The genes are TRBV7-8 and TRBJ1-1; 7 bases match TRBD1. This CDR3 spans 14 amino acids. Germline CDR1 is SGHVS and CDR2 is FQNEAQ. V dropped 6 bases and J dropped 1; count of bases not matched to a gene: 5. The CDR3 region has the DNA TGTGCCAGCAGTCGCAGGGGGTCGAACACTGAAGCTTTCTTT. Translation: CASSRRGSNTEAFF.

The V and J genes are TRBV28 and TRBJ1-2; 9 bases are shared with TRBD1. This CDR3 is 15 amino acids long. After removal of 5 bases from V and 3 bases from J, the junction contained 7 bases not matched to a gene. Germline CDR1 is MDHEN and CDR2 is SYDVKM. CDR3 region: CASSTDRGMDYGYTF. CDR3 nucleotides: TGTGCCAGCAGTACTGACAGGGGGATGGACTATGGCTACACCTTC.

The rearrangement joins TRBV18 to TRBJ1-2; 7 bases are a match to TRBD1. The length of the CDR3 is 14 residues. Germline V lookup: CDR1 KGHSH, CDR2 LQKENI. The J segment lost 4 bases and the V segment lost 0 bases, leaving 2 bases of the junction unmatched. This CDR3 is CASSPPGQPYGYTF. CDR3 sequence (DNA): TGTGCCAGCTCACCACCGGGACAGCCCTATGGCTACACCTTC.

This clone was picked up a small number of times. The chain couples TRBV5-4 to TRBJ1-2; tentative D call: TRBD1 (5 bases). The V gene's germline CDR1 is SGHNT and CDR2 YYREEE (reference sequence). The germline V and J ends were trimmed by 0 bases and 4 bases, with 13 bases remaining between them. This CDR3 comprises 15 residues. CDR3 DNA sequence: TGTGCCAGCAGCTTGGACAGGTTGATCACCTATGGCTACACCTTC. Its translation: CASSLDRLITYGYTF.

The CDR3 is CASSRTLGTGDNQPQHF. The DNA for the CDR3 is TGTGCCAGCAGCCGTACCCTGGGGACAGGGGATAATCAGCCCCAGCATTTT. The chain is built from TRBV5-8 and TRBJ1-5; 10 nucleotides agree with TRBD1. CDR3 length: 17 residues. V lost 4 bases and J lost 4; bases outside the gene matches: 11. Germline V gene data show CDR1 as SGHTS and CDR2 as YDEGEE.

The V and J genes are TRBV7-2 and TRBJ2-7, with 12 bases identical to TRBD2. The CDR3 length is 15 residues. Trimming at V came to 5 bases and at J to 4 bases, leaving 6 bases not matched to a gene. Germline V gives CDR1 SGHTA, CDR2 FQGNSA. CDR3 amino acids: CASSHTSGGKYEQYF. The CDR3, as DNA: TGTGCCAGCAGCCATACTAGCGGGGGGAAGTACGAGCAGTACTTC.

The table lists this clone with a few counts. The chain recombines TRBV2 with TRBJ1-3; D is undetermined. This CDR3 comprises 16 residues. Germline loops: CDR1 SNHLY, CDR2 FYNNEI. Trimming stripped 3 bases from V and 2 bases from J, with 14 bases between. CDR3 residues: CASSDLALLAGNTIYF. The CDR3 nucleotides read TGTGCCAGCAGTGATTTAGCGTTGTTAGCTGGAAACACCATATATTTT.

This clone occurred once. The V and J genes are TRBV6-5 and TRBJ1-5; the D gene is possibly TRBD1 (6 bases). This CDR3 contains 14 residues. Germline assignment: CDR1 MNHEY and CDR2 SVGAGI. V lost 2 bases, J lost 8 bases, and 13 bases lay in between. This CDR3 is CASSYGSGAEPQHF. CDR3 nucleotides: TGTGCCAGCAGTTACGGCTCAGGGGCGGAGCCCCAGCATTTT.

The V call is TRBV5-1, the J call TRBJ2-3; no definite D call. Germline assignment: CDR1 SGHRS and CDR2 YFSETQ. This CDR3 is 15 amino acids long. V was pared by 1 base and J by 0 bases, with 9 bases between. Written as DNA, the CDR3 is TGCGCCAGCAGCTTGACCCTGACTAGCACAGATACGCAGTATTTT. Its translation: CASSLTLTSTDTQYF.

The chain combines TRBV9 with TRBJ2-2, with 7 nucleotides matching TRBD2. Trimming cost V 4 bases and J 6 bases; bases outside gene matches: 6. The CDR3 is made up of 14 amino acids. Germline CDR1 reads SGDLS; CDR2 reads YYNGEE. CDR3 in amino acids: CASSIRGVPGELFF. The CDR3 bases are TGTGCCAGCAGCATTCGGGGGGTACCCGGGGAGCTGTTTTTT.

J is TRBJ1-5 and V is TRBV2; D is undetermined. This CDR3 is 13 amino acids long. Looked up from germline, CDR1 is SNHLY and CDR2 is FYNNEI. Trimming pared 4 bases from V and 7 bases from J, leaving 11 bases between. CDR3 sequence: CASSGAWKQPQHF. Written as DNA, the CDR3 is TGTGCCAGCAGTGGGGCGTGGAAACAGCCCCAGCATTTT. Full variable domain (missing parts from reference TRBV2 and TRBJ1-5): EPEVTQTPSHQVTQMGQEVILRCVPISNHLYFYWYRQILGQKVEFLVSFYNNEISEKSEIFDDQFSVERPDGSNFTLKIRSTKLEDSAMYFCASSGAWKQPQHFGDGTRLSIL.

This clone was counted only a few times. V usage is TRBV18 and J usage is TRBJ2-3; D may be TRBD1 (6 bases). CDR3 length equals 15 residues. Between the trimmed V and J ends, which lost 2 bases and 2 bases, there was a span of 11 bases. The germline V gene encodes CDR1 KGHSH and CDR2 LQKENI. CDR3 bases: TGTGCCAGCTCACCAACGGGACACCTCACAGATACGCAGTATTTT. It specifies CASSPTGHLTDTQYF.

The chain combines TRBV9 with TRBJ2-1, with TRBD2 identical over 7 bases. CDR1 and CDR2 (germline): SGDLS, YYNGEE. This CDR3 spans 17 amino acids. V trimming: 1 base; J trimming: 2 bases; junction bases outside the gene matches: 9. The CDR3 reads CASSVPRLGGTYNEQFF. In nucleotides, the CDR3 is TGTGCCAGCAGCGTACCCAGGCTGGGGGGGACCTACAATGAGCAGTTCTTC.

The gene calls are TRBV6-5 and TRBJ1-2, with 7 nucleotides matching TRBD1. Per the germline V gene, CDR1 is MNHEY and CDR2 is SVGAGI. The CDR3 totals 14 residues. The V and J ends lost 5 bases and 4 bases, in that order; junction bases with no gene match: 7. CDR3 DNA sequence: TGTGCCAGCAGTCCACCCGGGACAGCCTATGGCTACACCTTC. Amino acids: CASSPPGTAYGYTF.

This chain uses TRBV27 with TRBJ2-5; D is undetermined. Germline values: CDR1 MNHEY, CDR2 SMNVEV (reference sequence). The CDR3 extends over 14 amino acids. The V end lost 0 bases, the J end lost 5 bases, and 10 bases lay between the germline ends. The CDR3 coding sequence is TGTGCCAGCAGTTTATCCCCCAGATCCGAGACCCAGTACTTC. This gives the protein CASSLSPRSETQYF.

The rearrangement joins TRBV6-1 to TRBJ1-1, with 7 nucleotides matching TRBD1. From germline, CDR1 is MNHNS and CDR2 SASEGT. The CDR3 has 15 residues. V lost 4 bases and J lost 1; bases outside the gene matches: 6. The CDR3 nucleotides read TGTGCCAGCAGTGTGGAGGGGGCGACGAACACTGAAGCTTTCTTT. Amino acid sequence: CASSVEGATNTEAFF.

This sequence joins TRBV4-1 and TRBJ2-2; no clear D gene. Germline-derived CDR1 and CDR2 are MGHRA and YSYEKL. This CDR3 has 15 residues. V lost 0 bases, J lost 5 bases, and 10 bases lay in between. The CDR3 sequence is CASSQDGRKTGELFF. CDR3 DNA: TGCGCCAGCAGCCAAGATGGCAGGAAGACCGGGGAGCTGTTTTTT.

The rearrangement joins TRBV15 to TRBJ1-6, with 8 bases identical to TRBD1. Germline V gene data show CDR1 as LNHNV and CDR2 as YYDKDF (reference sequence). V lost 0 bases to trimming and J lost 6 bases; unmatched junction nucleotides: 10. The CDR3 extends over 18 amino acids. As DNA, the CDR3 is TGTGCCACCAGCAGAGAGAGGGGATACACAGGGGGTAATTCACCCCTCCACTTT. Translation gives CATSRERGYTGGNSPLHF.

For the CDR3, the DNA is TGCGCCAGCAGCTTACCTCAGGGGGCGGGCTACGAGCAGTACTTC. Translated, it gives CASSLPQGAGYEQYF. The gene calls are TRBV5-1 and TRBJ2-7; 8 bases fit TRBD1. The junction had 7 bases not matched to a gene; V was cut back by 2 bases and J by 3 bases. Per the germline V gene, CDR1 is SGHRS and CDR2 is YFSETQ. This CDR3 has 15 residues.

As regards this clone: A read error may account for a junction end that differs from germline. The CDR3 reads CATDSGANGLTF. DNA for the CDR3: TGTGCCACGGATTCTGGGGCCAACGGCCTGACTTTC. The chain recombines TRBV6-5 with TRBJ2-6; TRBD1 is a possible D gene (5 bases). CDR3 length: 12 residues. Germline V gene data show CDR1 as MNHEY and CDR2 as SVGAGI.